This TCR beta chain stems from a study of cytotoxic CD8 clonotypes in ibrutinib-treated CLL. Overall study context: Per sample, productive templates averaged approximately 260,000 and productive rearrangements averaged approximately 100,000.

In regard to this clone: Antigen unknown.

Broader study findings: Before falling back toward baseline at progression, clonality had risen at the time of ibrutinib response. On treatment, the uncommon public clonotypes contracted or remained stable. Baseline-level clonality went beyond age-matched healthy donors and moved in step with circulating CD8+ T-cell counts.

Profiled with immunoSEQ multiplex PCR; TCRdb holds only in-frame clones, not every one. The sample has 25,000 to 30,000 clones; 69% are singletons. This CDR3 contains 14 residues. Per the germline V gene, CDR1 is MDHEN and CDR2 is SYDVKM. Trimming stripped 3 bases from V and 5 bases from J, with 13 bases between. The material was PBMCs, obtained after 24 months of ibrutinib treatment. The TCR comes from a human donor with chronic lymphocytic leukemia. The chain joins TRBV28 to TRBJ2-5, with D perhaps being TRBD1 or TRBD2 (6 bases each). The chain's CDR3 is CASSLGGEKETQYF. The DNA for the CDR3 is TGTGCCAGCAGTTTGGGGGGCGAGAAGGAGACCCAGTACTTC.